These T cell receptor beta chains were read from a single sample in a study of blood T cell repertoires in COVID-19. TCRdb's table, derived via immunoSEQ multiplex PCR, lists solely in-frame clones and lacks some. The sample yields 120,000 or so clones, about 83% seen once. Material: peripheral blood. The source is a woman aged 50 to 60 with acute or convalescent COVID-19. Each CDR3 is given with its conserved first and last residue. D genes are given only for firm matches. Rows may omit the clone size; those that give it use once, few, many or a size class.

D: TRBD2; size: -; V: TRBV3-1/TRBV3-2; J: TRBJ2-1; DNA: TGTGCCAGCAGCCTCTGGACTAGCGGGGGAGAGGAGCAGTTCTTC; CDR3: CASSLWTSGGEEQFF
D: -; size: -; V: TRBV14; J: TRBJ1-1; DNA: TGTGCCAGCAGCCTCATTGACACGAGGGCTGAAGCTTTCTTT; CDR3: CASSLIDTRAEAFF
D: -; size: -; V: TRBV3-1/TRBV3-2; J: TRBJ2-2; DNA: TGTGCCAGCAGCCAAGTCGGGATAACCGGGGAGCTGTTTTTT; CDR3: CASSQVGITGELFF
D: TRBD2; size: -; V: TRBV10-3; J: TRBJ2-1; DNA: TGTGCCATCAGCACAGAGACTAGCGGGAAGTACAATGAGCAGTTCTTC; CDR3: CAISTETSGKYNEQFF
D: TRBD2; size: -; V: TRBV7-8; J: TRBJ2-5; DNA: TGTGCCAGCAGCTTGCGGGAGCGGGAGACCCAGTACTTC; CDR3: CASSLRERETQYF
D: TRBD1; size: -; V: TRBV4-1; J: TRBJ2-5; DNA: TGCGCCAGCAGCCACCCCGGGACAGGGGGAGAGACCCAGTACTTC; CDR3: CASSHPGTGGETQYF
D: TRBD1; size: -; V: TRBV5-6; J: TRBJ2-5; DNA: TGTGCCAGCAGCTTGGGGCGACAGGGCCAAGAGACCCAGTACTTC; CDR3: CASSLGRQGQETQYF
D: -; size: -; V: TRBV18; J: TRBJ1-4; DNA: TGTGCCAGCTCACCCCTCGGAGGGTTTAATGAAAAACTGTTTTTT; CDR3: CASSPLGGFNEKLFF
D: -; size: once; V: TRBV19; J: TRBJ1-3; DNA: TGTGCCAGTAGTTTTCCTCGGGGGGCTGGAAACACCATATATTTT; CDR3: CASSFPRGAGNTIYF
D: -; size: -; V: TRBV5-1; J: TRBJ2-7; DNA: TGCGCCAGCAGCGAACCAGGGGGGTGGGAGCAGTACTTC; CDR3: CASSEPGGWEQYF
D: -; size: -; V: TRBV6-5; J: TRBJ1-1; DNA: TGTGCCAGCAGGCGGACAGATGAAGCTTTCTTT; CDR3: CASRRTDEAFF